The T cell receptor beta chain described here comes from a study of graft-versus-host responses after intestinal transplantation. Germline trimming cut 4 bases from V and 7 bases from J; bases unmatched to any gene: 15. CDR1 and CDR2 from the germline V gene are SGHRS and YFSETQ. This CDR3 has 17 amino acids. With respect to this clone: Its antigen remains unknown.

The assay was immunoSEQ multiplex PCR, and TCRdb's table has in-frame clones only and misses some. Of some 120,000 clones listed, more than 90% are singletons. The study's findings and limits: Recipient marrow held GvH clones, some first seen in ileum or blood.

The source is a human donor who received an intestinal transplant. The chain links TRBV5-1 to TRBJ2-1, with 9 bases lining up with TRBD2. Source: unstimulated CD4+ T cells sorted from spleen or lymph node cells, taken before intestinal transplant. The CDR3 sequence is CASSNFPGLAGTNEQFF. CDR3 nucleotides: TGCGCCAGCAGCAACTTTCCCGGCCTAGCGGGGACGAATGAGCAGTTCTTC. Variable domain in full (rest from reference TRBV5-1 and TRBJ2-1): KAGVTQTPRYLIKTRGQQVTLSCSPISGHRSVSWYQQTPGQGLQFLFEYFSETQRNKGNFPGRFSGRQFSNSRSEMNVSTLELGDSALYLCASSNFPGLAGTNEQFFGPGTRLTVL.